One and the same sample provided the 23 T cell receptor beta chains below, sequenced in a study of T cell repertoires in aging, cancer and after chemotherapy. TRB rearrangements spanning V, D and J were amplified using mixed TRB-A/B primers. TCRdb used MiXCR to reprocess the multiplex PCR reads, holding one entry per CDR3 protein. The table shows fewer than 1,500 distinct CDR3 sequences, with 50% to 70% occurring only once. Amplification of TCR beta used genomic DNA extracted from peripheral blood. The specimen was blood. The origin of the receptors is a human donor with a blood cancer.

This clonotype was detected a few times. The V gene is TRBV13, the J gene TRBJ2-3, with D uncertain. This CDR3 region has 12 residues. Germline V gene sequence: CDR1 PRHDT, CDR2 FYEKMQ (reference sequence). The V and J ends lost 2 bases and 13 bases respectively, with 13 bases between them. The DNA for the CDR3 is TGTGCCAGCAGCTTATATCCCCATCCGGAGTATTTT. This codes for CASSLYPHPEYF.

The genes are TRBV5-4 and TRBJ2-1; a weak D match, TRBD2 (6 bases). There are 14 residues in the CDR3. Trimming pared 2 bases from V and 5 bases from J, leaving 11 bases between. Per germline, CDR1 SGHNT and CDR2 YYREEE (reference sequence). The CDR3 region is CASSFRTTNNEQFF. For the CDR3, the DNA is TGTGCCAGCAGCTTCAGGACTACGAACAATGAGCAGTTCTTC.

The rearrangement links TRBV6-6 to TRBJ2-1, with D perhaps TRBD2 (5 bases). The CDR3 length is 14 residues. Germline lookup yields CDR1 MNHNY and CDR2 SVGAGI (reference sequence). The V gene lost 2 bases and the J gene lost 6 bases, with 11 bases spanning the gap. DNA of the CDR3: TGTGCCAGCAGTTACCCCGGGCGGGCCAATGAGCAGTTCTTC. It specifies CASSYPGRANEQFF.

The table lists this clonotype with a count of one. The CDR3 bases are TGTGCCAGCAGCATGACCAGGCAAACCTACGAGCAGTACTTC. Residues: CASSMTRQTYEQYF. This rearrangement joins TRBV27 to TRBJ2-7, with D hard to call. V lost 6 bases and J lost 2, with 14 bases in between. This CDR3 is built from 14 residues. From germline, CDR1 is MNHEY and CDR2 SMNVEV (reference sequence).

V and J are TRBV6-1 and TRBJ1-6; D perhaps matches TRBD1 (6 bases). The V gene lost 6 bases and the J gene lost 8 bases, with 11 bases spanning the gap. CDR1 is MNHNS and CDR2 is SASEGT in the germline V gene. There are 13 residues in the CDR3. In DNA form, the CDR3 reads TGTGCCAGCAGCGAGGGGGACGATTCACCCCTCCACTTT. As protein: CASSEGDDSPLHF.

V usage is TRBV30 and J usage is TRBJ1-4; the D is unclear. The CDR3 is 14 amino acids. CDR1 and CDR2 from the germline V gene are GTSNPN and SVGIG (reference sequence). V lost 0 bases, J lost 3 bases, and 8 bases lay in between. The CDR3 bases are TGTGCCTGGAGTGTAGGTGGTTCTAATGAAAAACTGTTTTTT. Translation gives CAWSVGGSNEKLFF.

The chain carries TRBV6-6 and TRBJ1-6; D remains unclear. Germline CDR1 and CDR2: MNHNY and SVGAGI (reference sequence). V was pared by 2 bases and J by 8 bases, with 7 bases between. The length of the CDR3 is 13 residues. In nucleotides, the CDR3 is TGTGCCAGCAGTTACGGCGACGATTCACCCCTCCACTTT. This codes for CASSYGDDSPLHF.

In this sample, this clonotype turned up once. This chain connects TRBV6-2 or TRBV6-3 to TRBJ2-1, with D unclear. The V end was cut by 7 bases, the J end by 8 bases, with 9 bases between. The CDR3 has 11 residues. Looked up from germline, CDR1 is MNHEY and CDR2 is SVGEGT. CDR3 region: CASTLGYEQFF. The CDR3 DNA is TGTGCCAGCACCCTAGGGTATGAGCAGTTCTTC.

This sequence joins TRBV6-2 or TRBV6-3 and TRBJ1-2; 8 bases line up with TRBD1. The CDR3 length is 15 residues. The V gene's germline CDR1 is MNHEY and CDR2 SVGEGT. J lost 4 bases, V lost 0 bases, and 4 bases had no gene match. This CDR3 reads CASSYSPGQVYGYTF. In DNA form, the CDR3 reads TGTGCCAGCAGTTACTCACCGGGACAGGTCTATGGCTACACCTTC.

The gene calls are TRBV19 and TRBJ2-1, with 8 bases that match TRBD1. V lost 6 bases to trimming and J lost 3 bases; unmatched junction nucleotides: 7. Germline CDR1 LNHDA, CDR2 SQIVND (reference sequence). The CDR3 consists of 15 residues. CDR3 region: CASSLTGQVYNEQFF. CDR3 coding DNA: TGTGCCAGTAGCCTTACGGGACAGGTCTACAATGAGCAGTTCTTC.

V is TRBV6-5 and J is TRBJ2-5; 7 bases map to TRBD2. The CDR3 length is 14 residues. Germline V gives CDR1 MNHEY, CDR2 SVGAGI. J lost 5 bases, V lost 7 bases, and 10 bases had no gene match. The CDR3 sequence is CASTSGWGGETQYF. CDR3 in DNA: TGTGCCAGCACCAGCGGGTGGGGAGGGGAGACCCAGTACTTC.

The chain carries TRBV30 and TRBJ1-5; D gene uncertain. Trimming took 1 base from V and 4 from J, leaving 8 bases between them. Germline values: CDR1 GTSNPN, CDR2 SVGIG (reference sequence). The CDR3 is made up of 13 amino acids. The CDR3 region has the DNA TGTGCCTGGAGTGGTACAGAGAATCAGCCCCAGCATTTT. Its protein product is CAWSGTENQPQHF.

The chain couples TRBV12-3 or TRBV12-4 to TRBJ2-1, with 11 bases identical to TRBD2. V shed 1 base, J shed 5 bases, and the junction held 1 base outside the gene matches. This CDR3 comprises 15 residues. For the CDR3, the DNA is TGTGCCAGCAGTTTAGGACTAGCGGGGAACAATGAGCAGTTCTTC. It specifies CASSLGLAGNNEQFF.

The rearrangement joins TRBV30 to TRBJ2-5; D is ambiguous. Trimming cost V 4 bases and J 9 bases, with 18 bases left between them. Per germline, CDR1 GTSNPN and CDR2 SVGIG (reference sequence). The CDR3 covers 13 residues. The CDR3 DNA is TGTGCCTGGACCGAGACGGCCGAGCAGGCCCAGTACTTC. It specifies CAWTETAEQAQYF.

The rearrangement links TRBV5-4 to TRBJ2-2; 9 bases line up with TRBD2. This CDR3 spans 14 amino acids. V dropped 2 bases and J dropped 5; count of bases not matched to a gene: 1. From germline, CDR1 is SGHNT and CDR2 YYREEE (reference sequence). DNA for the CDR3: TGTGCCAGCAGCTTTGCGGGGGGGACCGGGGAGCTGTTTTTT. Its translation: CASSFAGGTGELFF.

This rearrangement joins TRBV18 to TRBJ2-5; D gene uncertain. Germline CDR1 reads KGHSH; CDR2 reads LQKENI. This CDR3 is 13 amino acids long. Trimming cost V 1 base and J 5 bases, with 8 bases left between them. The CDR3 loop is CASSPQTRETQYF. The DNA for the CDR3 is TGTGCCAGCTCACCACAGACACGCGAGACCCAGTACTTC.

This clonotype appeared a few times. The CDR3 sequence: CASTRLAGGPTNTGELFF. The CDR3 DNA follows: TGTGCCAGCACCCGACTAGCGGGGGGGCCTACGAACACCGGGGAGCTGTTTTTT. The chain joins TRBV27 to TRBJ2-2; 14 nucleotides match TRBD2. V dropped 7 bases and J dropped 0; count of bases not matched to a gene: 7. This CDR3 is 18 amino acids long. Germline V CDR1 and CDR2: MNHEY, SMNVEV (reference sequence).

This chain uses TRBV19 with TRBJ1-1; TRBD1 might be the D (5 bases). The germline V gene encodes CDR1 LNHDA and CDR2 SQIVND (reference sequence). V dropped 0 bases and J dropped 4 bases, with 9 bases sitting between them. The CDR3 spans 14 residues. The CDR3 coding sequence is TGTGCCAGTAGTATAGACAGGGATAGCACTGAAGCTTTCTTT. Its translation: CASSIDRDSTEAFF.

J is TRBJ2-5 and V is TRBV7-9; D is uncertain. The CDR3 is 12 residues long. Germline V lookup: CDR1 SEHNR, CDR2 FQNEAQ (reference sequence). The V end lost 7 bases, the J end lost 3 bases, and 9 bases lay between the germline ends. The CDR3 protein is CASTREEETQYF. In nucleotides, the CDR3 is TGTGCCAGCACTCGAGAGGAAGAGACCCAGTACTTC. Full variable domain (missing parts from reference TRBV7-9 and TRBJ2-5): DTGVSQNPRHKITKRGQNVTFRCDPISEHNRLYWYRQTLGQGPEFLTYFQNEAQLEKSRLLSDRFSAERPKGSFSTLEIQRTEQGDSAMYLCASTREEETQYFGPGTRLLVL.

This clonotype was observed a few times. V usage is TRBV7-9 and J usage is TRBJ2-7, with a tentative D call TRBD2 (6 bases). Germline CDR1 reads SEHNR; CDR2 reads FQNEAQ (reference sequence). CDR3 size: 13 residues. Trimming left V 5 bases short and J 3 bases short, with 11 bases between. For the CDR3, the DNA is TGTGCCAGCAGCCAGGACTACTACTACGAGCAGTACTTC. Its translation: CASSQDYYYEQYF. Looking up the rest from reference TRBV7-9 and TRBJ2-7 gives the full variable domain: DTGVSQNPRHKITKRGQNVTFRCDPISEHNRLYWYRQTLGQGPEFLTYFQNEAQLEKSRLLSDRFSAERPKGSFSTLEIQRTEQGDSAMYLCASSQDYYYEQYFGPGTRLTVT.

This clonotype was counted only a few times. V is TRBV29-1 and J is TRBJ1-1, with no clear D. CDR3 length equals 11 residues. V lost 1 base, J lost 0 bases, and 0 bases lay in between. CDR1 SQVTM and CDR2 ANQGSEA come from the germline V gene. As DNA, the CDR3 is TGCAGCGTTGAAGTGAACACTGAAGCTTTCTTT. It codes for CSVEVNTEAFF.

The rearrangement uses TRBV7-9 and TRBJ2-7; D gene ambiguous. Germline V gene sequence: CDR1 SEHNR, CDR2 FQNEAQ (reference sequence). Trimming cost V 5 bases and J 4 bases, with 9 bases left between them. CDR3 size: 12 residues. The CDR3 nucleotides read TGTGCCAGCAGCCCCGGAATTTACGAGCAGTACTTC. Encoded protein: CASSPGIYEQYF.

In its sample, this clonotype is hyperexpanded. The rearrangement joins TRBV11-1 to TRBJ2-2; no reliable D call. Trimming shortened V by 7 bases and J by 7 bases, and 16 bases separated the two germline ends. Germline V gene data show CDR1 as SGHAT and CDR2 as FQDESV (reference sequence). The CDR3 totals 14 residues. The CDR3: CASTLARQGGELFF. The DNA for the CDR3 is TGTGCCAGCACCTTGGCACGACAAGGCGGGGAGCTGTTTTTT.